A selection of T cell receptor beta chains follows, all from one sample in a study of cytomegalovirus exposure and HLA in healthy donors. The repertoire was sequenced with immunoSEQ multiplex PCR; TCRdb's copy has only in-frame clones and lacks some. Altogether 100,000 to 120,000 clones are present, about 79% being singletons, with the ten largest covering roughly 2.5%. Sequencing used PBMCs. These receptors came from a woman aged 18-35 years in good health and CMV-seronegative. Both conserved end residues are part of each CDR3. Each record gives: D gene, V gene, J gene, clone size, CDR3 DNA, CDR3 protein. D genes are given only for firm matches. Only part of the rows carry a size: once, few, many, or a class if the clone is expanded.

>TRBD2|TRBV11-2|TRBJ2-2|once
TGTGCCAGCAGCCCATGGGGGGGGGACGGGGAGCTGTTTTTT
CASSPWGGDGELFF
>TRBD1|TRBV4-1|TRBJ2-3|-
TGCGCCAGCAGCCAACCCACAGGGGAAGCAGATACGCAGTATTTT
CASSQPTGEADTQYF
>TRBD2|TRBV10-3|TRBJ2-7|-
TGTGCCATCAGTGAGTCGAAGGGAGGGGCGGGCGAGCAGTACTTC
CAISESKGGAGEQYF
>TRBD1|TRBV10-3|TRBJ2-2|-
TGTGCCATCAGTGTTGGCCAGGGGGCCGCCGGGGAGCTGTTTTTT
CAISVGQGAAGELFF
>-|TRBV19|TRBJ2-6|-
TGTGCCAGTACTGGCTCACCTGGGGCCAACGTCCTGACTTTC
CASTGSPGANVLTF
>-|TRBV14|TRBJ2-1|-
TGTGCCAGCAGCCCCGACTCGGGATCTAGGAATGAGCAGTTCTTC
CASSPDSGSRNEQFF
>TRBD1|TRBV28|TRBJ2-1|-
TGTGCCAGCAGTCCTCCGGGACAGGGCTACAATGAGCAGTTCTTC
CASSPPGQGYNEQFF
>-|TRBV11-2|TRBJ1-2|-
TGTGCCAGCAGCTCGTCAGGGGCAGTACGGTTCTTC
CASSSSGAVRFF
>-|TRBV7-2|TRBJ1-6|-
TGTGCCAGCAGCTTTGGAGGGTCTGGCCTTCGCTCACCCCTCCACTTT
CASSFGGSGLRSPLHF
>TRBD1|TRBV7-9|TRBJ1-6|-
TGTGCCAGCAGCTTATCCCTCCTTACGGGACAGGGGAATTCACCCCTCCACTTT
CASSLSLLTGQGNSPLHF
>TRBD1|TRBV7-2|TRBJ1-1|once
TGTGCCAGCAGCCCGGGACAGGGATCCTTTTTGAACACTGAAGCTTTCTTT
CASSPGQGSFLNTEAFF
>TRBD1|TRBV28|TRBJ1-5|few
TGTGCCAGCAGTACACTTCGACAGGGGGACAATCAGCCCCAGCATTTT
CASSTLRQGDNQPQHF
>-|TRBV7-2|TRBJ1-1|-
TGTGCCAGCAGCGTGGGGAGGGGGAACCTGAACACTGAAGCTTTCTTT
CASSVGRGNLNTEAFF
>-|TRBV7-2|TRBJ2-2|-
TGTGCCAGCAGCTTTAGTAGCGTCACCGGGGAGCTGTTTTTT
CASSFSSVTGELFF
>-|TRBV4-1|TRBJ1-2|-
TGCGCCAGCAGCCAAGAAGCAAGGGGCTATGGCTACACCTTC
CASSQEARGYGYTF
>-|TRBV18|TRBJ2-1|-
TGTGCCAGCTCACCAGGTCCCCAGACTCCCTATTACAATGAGCAGTTCTTC
CASSPGPQTPYYNEQFF
>TRBD2|TRBV7-9|TRBJ2-5|-
TGTGCCAGCATCCTCGGCGGGAGGGCGTTGCAAGAGACCCAGTACTTC
CASILGGRALQETQYF
>-|TRBV5-1|TRBJ1-1|-
TGCGCCAGCACCTTGGGTCGTGGGGGCGCAGAGTTGAACACTGAAGCTTTCTTT
CASTLGRGGAELNTEAFF
>-|TRBV29-1|TRBJ2-5|-
TGCAGCGTTGGATTGGGAGTGGGAGAGACCCAGTACTTC
CSVGLGVGETQYF
>-|TRBV14|TRBJ2-2|-
TGTGCCAGCAGCCAAGTTCTTCAGGGCGGGGAGCTGTTTTTT
CASSQVLQGGELFF
>TRBD1|TRBV6-6|TRBJ1-1|-
TGTGCCAGCAGGAGGGGACAGCCTGAAGCTTTCTTT
CASRRGQPEAFF
>-|TRBV19|TRBJ1-2|-
TGTGCCAGTAGCCTCCCCCCTTCCGGGAACTATGGCTACACCTTC
CASSLPPSGNYGYTF
>-|TRBV10-1|TRBJ2-2|-
TGCGCCAGCAGTGGGGGCGGCGGGATTAACACCGGGGAGCTGTTTTTT
CASSGGGGINTGELFF
>TRBD1|TRBV12-5|TRBJ1-4|-
TGTGCTAGTGGTCCAGGACAGGGCGACGAAAAACTGTTTTTT
CASGPGQGDEKLFF